This T cell receptor (beta chain) stems from a study of tumor-infiltrating lymphocytes in primary liver carcinoma listed by TCRdb under 2017. In terms of the full investigation: Of the five patients, three men and two women aged 30 to 69 years, four had hepatocellular carcinoma and one had combined HCC and intrahepatic cholangiocarcinoma. The tumors of the five patients were staged as T1-T3 N0M0, with maximum diameters ranging from about 4 to 11 cm. Each sample produced roughly 3.5 to 8 million productive TCRbeta reads, and read depth showed no significant difference between tissue types. The study combined TCRbeta repertoire sequencing, expression microarrays and whole-exome sequencing across five regions of each liver tumor, with adjacent normal tissue and blood. TCRbeta repertoire sequencing covered approximately 35 specimens from 5 patients: around 25 tumor regions, 5 adjacent noncancerous liver tissues and 5 peripheral blood samples. To link TCRbeta repertoire diversity with the local molecular phenotype, the approximately 23 tumor region samples were profiled using Agilent mRNA microarrays. High reproducibility was observed for the technical replicate repertoires, with mean shared-clone rates near 0.89 and correlation coefficients above 0.98. Paper-wide results and their limitations: With just five or six patients in the study, the authors point out that the findings should be validated in a larger study. Because only the TCR beta chain was sequenced and unpaired alpha chains were not captured, true repertoire diversity is likely underestimated. Comparison of CD4+ and CD8+ T cell repertoires was precluded by the use of bulk unsorted samples. Pairs of tumor regions showed greater repertoire overlap (mean around 36%) than tumor-adjacent pairs (roughly 17%) or tumor-blood pairs (approximately 15%), which is consistent with antigen-driven expansion. A significantly larger repertoire fraction was made up by the top 250 clones in tumors than in blood (p = 0.039). Only roughly 8-24% of top clones appeared in all five regions of a tumor, which suggests that tumor-infiltrating T cells are spatially heterogeneous.

This clonotype was detected only a few times. Its target antigen remains unknown. Base qualities are not at hand, and no much larger clone is one base apart. Without any cell sorting, total RNA and DNA were co-extracted from roughly 18-30 mg of bulk tissue using the AllPrep DNA/RNA mini kit. Surgical resection was performed in China between November 2015 and early 2016 on five or six patients with histopathologically diagnosed primary liver carcinoma. Chronic HBV infection was present in the patients, and the patients were treatment-naive at sampling. Five spatially separated regions were sampled per tumor: superior, inferior, left-lateral and right-lateral poles, plus the tumor centre. Histology showed that every tumor sample contained more than 80% viable tumor cells. Pieces of fresh tumor and adjacent tissue were cut in half, with one half kept in RNAlater at -80 degrees C and the other half sent for histology.

Using a constant-region primer and ProtoScript II reverse transcriptase, TCRbeta-specific cDNA was reverse-transcribed from roughly 460 ng total RNA. TCRbeta libraries were built with three nested multiplex PCR rounds, a slightly modified ARM-PCR procedure. Each of the first two PCR rounds ran for approximately 10 cycles using multiplex TRBV1-TRBV30 forward primers together with a Cbeta reverse primer. Sample barcodes and Illumina adapters were added in a final 25-cycle PCR using Deep VentR polymerase. Before sequencing, amplicons of 200-500 bp were gel-purified using a QIAquick gel extraction kit. The TCRbeta amplicons were sequenced with 250-bp paired-end reads on an Illumina HiSeq 2500. The paper's processing steps were these. Quality trimming of reads was performed with Trimmomatic v0.33, and paired reads were merged with FLASH v1.2.11 so that full CDR3 sequences could be recovered. V, D and J germline segments were assigned to the rearranged TCRbeta sequences by MiGEC v1.2.1b. Clonotype statistics, along with Shannon-Wiener diversity indices, were calculated using VDJtools v1.0.0. Except for diversity analysis, only the 250 most abundant clonotypes of each sample were used in subsequent analyses to reduce sampling bias. TCRdb reanalyzed the raw reads on its own, using fastp at Q25 for trimming and MiXCR for clone calling, and kept in-frame beta chains. Each entry is one CDR3 protein sequence, shown with its most common DNA and genes. The V and J calls follow TCRdb's processing rather than the paper's. The sample records 95,000 to 150,000 distinct CDR3 sequences, about 68% of which are singletons. 7% to 10% of the sample is held by the ten biggest clonotypes.

Per the germline V gene, MDHEN is the CDR1 and SYDVKM is the CDR2. After removal of 4 bases from V and 3 bases from J, the junction retains 12 bases not matched to a gene. From cysteine to phenylalanine, the CDR3 is 18 amino acids long. CDR3 DNA only is kept here, 54 bases in frame from base 1. The V and J segments used are TRBV28 and TRBJ2-3, and 11 junction bases match TRBD2. This sequence originates from a woman aged 60-70 years with primary liver carcinoma and hepatitis B virus infection. Source material: liver tumor tissue from sampling region 1. Explained via the paper, the cell subset or site label denotes: tumor region T1, superior pole. The CDR3 corresponds to CASSSRRRRTSGTDTQYF. The nucleotides read TGTGCCAGCAGTTCCCGCCGCCGTCGGACTAGCGGGACAGATACGCAGTATTTT.